This T cell receptor beta chain was retrieved from a study of siplizumab effects on memory and regulatory T cells (dated by TCRdb to about 2019). About the study as a whole: The effect of the anti-CD2 antibody siplizumab on alloreactive T-cell subsets was examined in allogeneic mixed lymphocyte reactions constructed from human PBMCs.

V loses 4 bases at its end and J loses 5 bases; junction bases beyond the gene matches: 10. Reading the germline V gene gives CDR1 SGHTA and CDR2 FQGNSA. The CDR3 sequence holds 16 residues, the cysteine and phenylalanine included. Only CDR3 DNA is held: 48 bases, read in frame from base 1. Sorted unstimulated T cells, along with proliferating T cells recovered from mixed lymphocyte reactions, underwent TCRbeta CDR3 sequencing. Fresh whole blood from fewer than 11 HLA-typed healthy donors was used to isolate PBMCs. Library preparation used the immunoSEQ multiplex PCR assay. Roughly 100,000 TCR templates per sample were assayed on the deep sequencing platform. Genomic DNA extracted from sorted T cells was used for TCRbeta CDR3 sequencing. On the study's bioinformatics: The R programming language was used for the clonal analysis of the TCRbeta CDR3 data. Unstimulated samples were compared with post-reaction CFSE-low samples to define alloreactive CD4+ and CD8+ clones. Regulatory or non-regulatory origin of alloreactive CD4+ clones was assigned by matching sequences to the sorted unstimulated Treg and non-Treg repertoires. This immuneACCESS table, as held by TCRdb, lists in-frame sequences with V and J called but not all clones. Of the missing ones, under half trace to an unresolved V gene in checked studies; the others have no known cause. The DNA gave D and trimming, while V, J and clone size come from that table. This sample holds around 95,000 clones; 75% to 95% were observed only once. The ten largest make up roughly 0.15% of the sample.

The paper as a whole reports these results and caveats: The suppressive function of proliferating Tregs from siplizumab cultures was not functionally confirmed. Among mappable alloreactive CD4+ clones, an average Treg-derived fraction of about 70% was observed with siplizumab, compared with 26.9% in control reactions. Siplizumab significantly reduced the cumulative frequency of alloreactive sequences traceable to unstimulated CD4+ memory T cells. Because sequences below about 10^-5 frequency were poorly captured, only a minor fraction of alloreactive clones could be mapped to unstimulated subsets. For roughly 75-96% of proliferating CD4+ or CD8+ clones, no naive or memory phenotype could be assigned. Greater diversity appeared to be present in unstimulated naive T cells than in memory T cells, and a substantial contribution to the alloresponse seemed to be made by naive cells.

Remarks on this clone: Its antigen is currently not known. There are no base qualities to consult, and no much larger clone falls within one base.

The rearranged segments are TRBV7-2 and TRBJ2-5; 10 central nucleotides agree with TRBD2. Source material: CD4+ T cells sorted from blood. The sequence came from a human donor in good health. CDR3 protein: CASSWTKRGGQETQYF. The nucleotide sequence is given as TGTGCCAGCAGCTGGACTAAGCGGGGGGGCCAGGAGACCCAGTACTTC. Reference TRBV7-2 and TRBJ2-5 genes cover what lies past the CDR3, so the full variable domain is GAGVSQSPSNKVTEKGKDVELRCDPISGHTALYWYRQSLGQGLEFLIYFQGNSAPDKSGLPSDRFSAERTGGSVSTLTIQRTQQEDSAVYLCASSWTKRGGQETQYFGPGTRLLVL.